The T cell receptor (beta chain) under discussion was sequenced for a study of immune aging and cytomegalovirus after organ transplant (dated by TCRdb to the early 2020s). About the investigation overall: Every transplant recipient was given three-drug immunosuppression consisting of prednisone, tacrolimus, and mycophenolate. General findings and caveats noted by the study authors: TEMRA cells made up a larger share of large clones, and the seven largest clones (roughly 2,000 cells) gained aged and TEMRA cells while losing TCM cells. Following viremia, aged-phenotype cells rose post-transplant in clones of any size, with the rise occurring earlier in large clones (days 200-264) than in small clones. Because CD57 was not measured in the sequencing data, a conservative gene-based aging definition was used instead.

Libraries were prepared through single-cell sequencing. For sequencing, an Illumina NovaSeq 6000 was employed. The BD Rhapsody Targeted mRNA and AbSeq Reagent Kit was used in a microwell format for cell capture and library preparation. Libraries covered TCR, sample tags, AbSeq, and targeted mRNA from the Human T-Cell Expression Panel plus custom TOX and TOX2 primers. Sequencing of the libraries was performed on an Illumina NovaSeq. Processing in the source paper ran as follows. The analysis covered 10468 cells in total, of which about 7,000 were CD8 T cells and around 4,000 were CD8 T cells with an identifiable TCR CDR3. Raw data were processed with the BD Rhapsody Targeted Analysis Pipeline with V(D)J processing on the Seven Bridges Genomics platform. Quality control, Sample Tag demultiplexing with Lex-BDSMK, clone identification with VDJ Explorer, and Seurat clustering were all done in SeqGeq 1.6.0. Clones comprising <1% of CD8 T cells were considered non-expanded; clones comprising >2.5% of the sample were considered clonal expansions. The public reads were reprocessed in TCRdb via fastp at Q25 and MiXCR, keeping in-frame beta chains. Rows with one shared CDR3 protein collapse into an entry with the most common genes and DNA. V and J calls and clone size were set by TCRdb, not the authors. The sample data list about 21,000 distinct CDR3 sequences, and about a third of these were observed just once. Approximately 26% of the sample is taken by the ten largest.

This clonotype appeared a few times. Its antigen remains unidentified. No much larger clone exists at a distance of one base, and base qualities are not known. Interpreted using the paper, the time point label stands for: five sample-tagged time points from pre-transplant (day -1) to day 368 post-transplant, pooled. PBMC were thawed and then stimulated for 11 to 13 hours with a CMV IE-1 overlapping peptide library, with no transport inhibitors added. After thawing, cells rested overnight before stimulation in R10 medium with CD28/CD49d costimulation. The IE-1 peptide library was made up of 15-amino-acid peptides with 11-amino-acid overlaps. Samples from each time point were barcoded using BD Single-Cell Multiplexing Kit Sample Tags, then pooled and stained with sorting antibodies plus oligo-conjugated anti-CD45RA. A BD FACSAria III was used to sort CMV-responsive CD8+CD137+ and CD4+CD154+ T cells at 4-way purity. EDTA vacutainers were used to collect blood, which was then processed with a Ficoll gradient within 1-24 hours.

Counted from cysteine to phenylalanine, this CDR3 has 16 amino acids. Solely the CDR3 DNA is kept, with 48 bases framed from the first base. Trimming at the junction amounts to 2 bases on V and 0 bases on J, and the germline ends lie 14 bases apart. In the germline V gene, CDR1 corresponds to SGHNT and CDR2 to YENEEA. Here the chain combines TRBV11-3 and TRBJ2-7; TRBD2 is possibly the D segment (5 matching bases). The clonotype originates from a female donor who had a heart transplant and CMV viremia. The material sequenced was CMV peptide-activated CD4+ and CD8+ T cells sorted from blood, taken at five time points, pooled. The sample's cell subset or site label, decoded: sorted CD8+CD137+ and CD4+CD154+ T cells after 12 h CMV IE-1 peptide stimulation. The DNA reads as follows: TGTGCCAGCAGCTTACCGGGGTGCGGGCCCTCCTACGAGCAGTACTTC. Its translation reads: CASSLPGCGPSYEQYF. Supplemented by the reference TRBV11-3 and TRBJ2-7 proteins around the CDR3, the complete variable domain is EAGVVQSPRYKIIEKKQPVAFWCNPISGHNTLYWYLQNLGQGPELLIRYENEEAVDDSQLPKDRFSAERLKGVDSTLKIQPAELGDSAVYLCASSLPGCGPSYEQYFGPGTRLTVT.